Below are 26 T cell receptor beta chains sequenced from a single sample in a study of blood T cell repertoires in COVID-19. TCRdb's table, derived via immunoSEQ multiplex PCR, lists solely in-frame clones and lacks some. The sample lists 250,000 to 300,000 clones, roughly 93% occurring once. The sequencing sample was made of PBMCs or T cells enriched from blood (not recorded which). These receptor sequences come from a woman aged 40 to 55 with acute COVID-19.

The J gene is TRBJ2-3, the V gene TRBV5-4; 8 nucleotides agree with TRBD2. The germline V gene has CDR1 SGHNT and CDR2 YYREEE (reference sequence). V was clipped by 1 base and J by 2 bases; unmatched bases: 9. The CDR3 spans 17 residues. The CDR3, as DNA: TGTGCCAGCAGCTTGAGGGGGGGTAGCGGGAACACAGATACGCAGTATTTT. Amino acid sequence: CASSLRGGSGNTDTQYF.

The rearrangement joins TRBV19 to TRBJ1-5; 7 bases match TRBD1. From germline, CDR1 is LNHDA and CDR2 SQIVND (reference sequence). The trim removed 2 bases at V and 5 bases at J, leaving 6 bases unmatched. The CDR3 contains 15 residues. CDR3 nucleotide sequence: TGTGCCAGTAGTATATACAGGGGATCCGATCAGCCCCAGCATTTT. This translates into CASSIYRGSDQPQHF.

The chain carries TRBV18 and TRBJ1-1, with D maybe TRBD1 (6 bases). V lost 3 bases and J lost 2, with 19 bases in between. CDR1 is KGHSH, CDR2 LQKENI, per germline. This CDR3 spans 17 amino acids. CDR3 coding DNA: TGTGCCAGCTCACCCACGACAGGCGCCATACCTAACACTGAAGCTTTCTTT. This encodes CASSPTTGAIPNTEAFF.

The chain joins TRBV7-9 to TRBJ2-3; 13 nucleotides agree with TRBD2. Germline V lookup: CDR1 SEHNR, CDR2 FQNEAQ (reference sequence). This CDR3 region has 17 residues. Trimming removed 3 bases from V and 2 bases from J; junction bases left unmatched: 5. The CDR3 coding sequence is TGTGCCAGCAGCTTTGGGACTAGCGGGGTCGTCACAGATACGCAGTATTTT. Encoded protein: CASSFGTSGVVTDTQYF.

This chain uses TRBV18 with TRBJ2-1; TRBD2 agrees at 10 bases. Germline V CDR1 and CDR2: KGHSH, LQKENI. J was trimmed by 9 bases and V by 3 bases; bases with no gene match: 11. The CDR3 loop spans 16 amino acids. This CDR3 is CASSPSTSGPGGEQFF. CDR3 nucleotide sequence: TGTGCCAGCTCACCGTCGACTAGCGGGCCCGGGGGTGAGCAGTTCTTC.

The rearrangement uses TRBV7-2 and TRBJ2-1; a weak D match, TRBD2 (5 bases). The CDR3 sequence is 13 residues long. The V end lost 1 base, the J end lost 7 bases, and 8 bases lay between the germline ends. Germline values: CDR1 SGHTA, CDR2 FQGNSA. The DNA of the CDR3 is TGTGCCAGCAGCTTAGACCTAGCAAATGAGCAGTTCTTC. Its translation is CASSLDLANEQFF.

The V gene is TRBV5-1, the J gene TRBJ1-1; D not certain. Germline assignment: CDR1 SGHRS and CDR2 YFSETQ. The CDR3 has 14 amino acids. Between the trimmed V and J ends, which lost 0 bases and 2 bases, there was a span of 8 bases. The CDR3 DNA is TGCGCCAGCAGCTTGGGGCTAGGCAACACTGAAGCTTTCTTT. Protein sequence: CASSLGLGNTEAFF.

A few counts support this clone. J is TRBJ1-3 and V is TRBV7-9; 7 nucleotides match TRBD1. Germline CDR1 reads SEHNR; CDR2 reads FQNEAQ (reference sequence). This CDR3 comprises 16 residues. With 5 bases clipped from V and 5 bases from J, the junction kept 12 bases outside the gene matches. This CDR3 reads CASSPESGGTRNTIYF. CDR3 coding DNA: TGTGCCAGCAGCCCGGAGTCAGGGGGGACGAGAAACACCATATATTTT.

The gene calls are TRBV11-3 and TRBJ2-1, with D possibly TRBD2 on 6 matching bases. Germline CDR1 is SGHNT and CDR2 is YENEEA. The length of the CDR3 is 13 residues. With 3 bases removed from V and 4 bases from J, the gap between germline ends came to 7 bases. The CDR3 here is CASSFGTYNEQFF. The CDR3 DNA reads TGTGCCAGCAGCTTCGGGACTTACAATGAGCAGTTCTTC.

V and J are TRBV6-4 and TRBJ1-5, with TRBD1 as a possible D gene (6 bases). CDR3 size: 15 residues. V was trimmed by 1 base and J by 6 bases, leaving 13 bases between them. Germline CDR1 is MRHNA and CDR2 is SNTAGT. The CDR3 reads CASSDFTGLGQPQHF. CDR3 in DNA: TGTGCCAGCAGTGACTTCACAGGGTTGGGTCAGCCCCAGCATTTT.

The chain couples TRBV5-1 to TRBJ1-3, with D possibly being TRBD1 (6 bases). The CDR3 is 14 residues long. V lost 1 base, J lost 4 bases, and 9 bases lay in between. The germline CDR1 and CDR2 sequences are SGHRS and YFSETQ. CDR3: CASSLTGSGNTIYF. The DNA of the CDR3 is TGCGCCAGCAGCTTGACAGGGTCGGGAAACACCATATATTTT.

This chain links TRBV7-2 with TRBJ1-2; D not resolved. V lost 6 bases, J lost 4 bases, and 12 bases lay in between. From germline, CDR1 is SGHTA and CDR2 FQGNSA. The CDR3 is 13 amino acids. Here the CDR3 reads CASRGATRYGYTF. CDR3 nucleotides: TGTGCCAGCAGGGGCGCCACGCGCTATGGCTACACCTTC.

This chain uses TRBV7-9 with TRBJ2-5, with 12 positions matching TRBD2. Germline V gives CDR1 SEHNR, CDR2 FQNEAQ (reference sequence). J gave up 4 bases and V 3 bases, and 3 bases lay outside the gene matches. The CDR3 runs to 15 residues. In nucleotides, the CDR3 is TGTGCCAGCAGCTTTCTAGCGGGAGGGGGAGAGACCCAGTACTTC. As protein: CASSFLAGGGETQYF.

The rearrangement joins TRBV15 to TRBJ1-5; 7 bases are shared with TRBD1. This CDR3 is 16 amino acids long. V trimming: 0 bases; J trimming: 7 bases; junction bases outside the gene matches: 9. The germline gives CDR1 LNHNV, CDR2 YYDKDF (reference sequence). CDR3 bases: TGTGCCACCAGCAGAGATGTAGGGGGCAGAGGACAGCCCCAGCATTTT. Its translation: CATSRDVGGRGQPQHF. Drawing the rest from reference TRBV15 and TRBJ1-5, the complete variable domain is DAMVIQNPRYQVTQFGKPVTLSCSQTLNHNVMYWYQQKSSQAPKLLFHYYDKDFNNEADTPDNFQSRRPNTSFCFLDIRSPGLGDTAMYLCATSRDVGGRGQPQHFGDGTRLSIL.

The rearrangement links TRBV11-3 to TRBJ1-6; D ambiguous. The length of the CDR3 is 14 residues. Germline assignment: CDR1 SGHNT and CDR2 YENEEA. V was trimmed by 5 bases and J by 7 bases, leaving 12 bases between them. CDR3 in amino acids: CASSPGGGNSPLHF. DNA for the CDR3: TGTGCCAGCAGCCCAGGTGGTGGCAATTCACCCCTCCACTTT.

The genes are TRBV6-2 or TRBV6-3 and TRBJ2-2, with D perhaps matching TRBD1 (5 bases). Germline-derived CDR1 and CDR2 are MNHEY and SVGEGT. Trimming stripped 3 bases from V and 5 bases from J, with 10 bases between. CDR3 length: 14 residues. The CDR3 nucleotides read TGTGCCAGCAGTTATCCCAGGGTGACCGGGGAGCTGTTTTTT. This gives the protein CASSYPRVTGELFF.

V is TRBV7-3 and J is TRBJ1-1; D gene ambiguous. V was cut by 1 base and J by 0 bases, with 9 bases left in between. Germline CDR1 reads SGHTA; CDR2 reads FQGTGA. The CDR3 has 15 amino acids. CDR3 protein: CASSLNGPVNTEAFF. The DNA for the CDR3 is TGTGCCAGCAGCTTAAATGGGCCGGTGAACACTGAAGCTTTCTTT.

The DNA of the CDR3 is TGCAGTGCGAGTCGACAGGGGAGCTCCTACGAGCAGTACTTC. Protein product: CSASRQGSSYEQYF. This chain connects TRBV20-1 to TRBJ2-7, with TRBD1 matching over 8 bases. CDR1 is DFQATT, CDR2 SNEGSKA, per germline (reference sequence). Unmatched junction bases numbered 7, after V lost 6 bases and J lost 0 bases. This CDR3 has 14 residues.

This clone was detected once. This CDR3 reads CSASSQTNTEAFF. CDR3 DNA sequence: TGCAGTGCTAGTTCACAGACCAACACTGAAGCTTTCTTT. This chain joins TRBV20-1 and TRBJ1-1, with D unresolved. The CDR3 extends over 13 amino acids. Deletions cut 3 bases from V and 2 bases from J, with 10 bases between. Germline V lookup: CDR1 DFQATT, CDR2 SNEGSKA (reference sequence).

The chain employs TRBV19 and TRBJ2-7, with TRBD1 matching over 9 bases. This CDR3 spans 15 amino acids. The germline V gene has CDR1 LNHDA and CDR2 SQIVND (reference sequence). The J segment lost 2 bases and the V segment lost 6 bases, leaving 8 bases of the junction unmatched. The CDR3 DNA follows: TGTGCCAGTAGGCAACAGGGGGCTATAACCTACGAGCAGTACTTC. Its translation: CASRQQGAITYEQYF. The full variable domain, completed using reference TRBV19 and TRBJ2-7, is DGGITQSPKYLFRKEGQNVTLSCEQNLNHDAMYWYRQDPGQGLRLIYYSQIVNDFQKGDIAEGYSVSREKKESFPLTVTSAQKNPTAFYLCASRQQGAITYEQYFGPGTRLTVT.

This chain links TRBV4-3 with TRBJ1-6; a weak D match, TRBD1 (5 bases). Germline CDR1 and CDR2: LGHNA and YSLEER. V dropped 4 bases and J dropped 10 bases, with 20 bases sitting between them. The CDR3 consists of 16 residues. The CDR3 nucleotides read TGCGCCAGCAGCCGGGGCCCGGGCTCCTCTGGGTCACCCCTCCACTTT. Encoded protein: CASSRGPGSSGSPLHF.

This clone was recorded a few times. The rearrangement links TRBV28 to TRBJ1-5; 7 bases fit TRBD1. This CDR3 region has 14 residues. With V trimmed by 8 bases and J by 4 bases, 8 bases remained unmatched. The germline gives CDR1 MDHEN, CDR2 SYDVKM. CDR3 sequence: CASGTQGSNQPQHF. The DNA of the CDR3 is TGTGCCAGCGGAACACAGGGGAGTAATCAGCCCCAGCATTTT.

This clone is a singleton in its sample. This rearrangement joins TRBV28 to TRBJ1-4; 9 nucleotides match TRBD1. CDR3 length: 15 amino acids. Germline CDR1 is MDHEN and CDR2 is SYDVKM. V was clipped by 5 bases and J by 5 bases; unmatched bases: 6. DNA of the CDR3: TGTGCCAGCAGTCTCCTTGGGACAGGGAATGAAAAACTGTTTTTT. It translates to CASSLLGTGNEKLFF.

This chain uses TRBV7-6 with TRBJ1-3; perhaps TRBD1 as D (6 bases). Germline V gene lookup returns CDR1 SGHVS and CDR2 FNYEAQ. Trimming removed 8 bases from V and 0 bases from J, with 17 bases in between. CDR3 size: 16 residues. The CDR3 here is CASGLRTAHSGNTIYF. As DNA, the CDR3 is TGTGCCAGCGGCCTCCGGACAGCCCACTCTGGAAACACCATATATTTT.

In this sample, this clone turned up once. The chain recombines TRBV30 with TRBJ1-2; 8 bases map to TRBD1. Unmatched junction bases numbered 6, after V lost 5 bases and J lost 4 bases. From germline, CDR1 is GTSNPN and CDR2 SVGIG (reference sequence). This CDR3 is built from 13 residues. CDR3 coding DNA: TGTGCCTGGGGGATACAGGGGGGCTATGGCTACACCTTC. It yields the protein CAWGIQGGYGYTF.

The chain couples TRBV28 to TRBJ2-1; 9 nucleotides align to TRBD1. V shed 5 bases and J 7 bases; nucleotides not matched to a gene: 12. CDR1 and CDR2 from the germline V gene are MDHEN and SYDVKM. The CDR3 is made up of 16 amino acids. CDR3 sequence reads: CASSALPGTGLNEQFF. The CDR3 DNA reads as TGTGCCAGCAGTGCCCTTCCCGGGACAGGGTTGAATGAGCAGTTCTTC.